Reported below is one TCR beta chain. The sample belongs to a study of blood T cell repertoires in COVID-19. CDR3 length: 14 amino acids. From germline, CDR1 is GTSNPN and CDR2 SVGIG (reference sequence). Trimming removed 3 bases from V and 2 bases from J; junction bases left unmatched: 6. Sequencing used immunoSEQ multiplex PCR; TCRdb keeps in-frame clones, though not all of them. The data contain 50,000 to 75,000 clones, 87% of them singletons. The receptor was isolated from an elderly man in a cohort sampled during active COVID-19. Sequenced: peripheral blood. J is TRBJ1-1 and V is TRBV30, with TRBD1 identical over 7 bases. In DNA form, the CDR3 reads TGTGCCTGGAGAGGGGGACAGCTTAACACTGAAGCTTTCTTT. It translates to CAWRGGQLNTEAFF.